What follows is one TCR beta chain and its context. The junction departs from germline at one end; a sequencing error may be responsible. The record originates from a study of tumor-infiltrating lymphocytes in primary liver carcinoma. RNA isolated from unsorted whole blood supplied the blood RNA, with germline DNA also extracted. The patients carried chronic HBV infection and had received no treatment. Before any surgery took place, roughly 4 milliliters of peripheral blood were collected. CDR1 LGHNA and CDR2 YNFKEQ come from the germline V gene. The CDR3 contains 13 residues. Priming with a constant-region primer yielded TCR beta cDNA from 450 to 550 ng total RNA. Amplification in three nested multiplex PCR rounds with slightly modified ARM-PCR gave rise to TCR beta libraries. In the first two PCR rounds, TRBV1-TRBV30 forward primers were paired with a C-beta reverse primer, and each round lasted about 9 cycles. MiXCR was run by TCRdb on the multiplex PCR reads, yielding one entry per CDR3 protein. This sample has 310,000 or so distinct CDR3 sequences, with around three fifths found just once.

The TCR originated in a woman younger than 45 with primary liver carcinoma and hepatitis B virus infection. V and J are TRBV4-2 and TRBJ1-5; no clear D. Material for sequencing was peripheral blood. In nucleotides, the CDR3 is TGTGCCAGCAGCCAAGAGAGGAGCCAGCCCCTGCATTTT. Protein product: CASSQERSQPLHF.